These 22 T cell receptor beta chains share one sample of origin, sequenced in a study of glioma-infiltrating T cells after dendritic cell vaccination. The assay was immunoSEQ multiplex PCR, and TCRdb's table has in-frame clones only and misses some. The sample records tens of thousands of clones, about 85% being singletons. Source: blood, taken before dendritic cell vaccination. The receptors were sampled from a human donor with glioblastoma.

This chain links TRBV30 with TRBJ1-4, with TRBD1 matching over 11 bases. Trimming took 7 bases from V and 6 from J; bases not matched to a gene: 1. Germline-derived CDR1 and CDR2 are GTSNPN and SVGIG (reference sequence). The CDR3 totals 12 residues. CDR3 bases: TGTGCCTCGGGACAGGGGGATGAAAAACTGTTTTTT. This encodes CASGQGDEKLFF. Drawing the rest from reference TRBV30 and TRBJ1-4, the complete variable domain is SQTIHQWPATLVQPVGSPLSLECTVEGTSNPNLYWYRQAAGRGLQLLFYSVGIGQISSEVPQNLSASRPQDRQFILSSKKLLLSDSGFYLCASGQGDEKLFFGSGTQLSVL.

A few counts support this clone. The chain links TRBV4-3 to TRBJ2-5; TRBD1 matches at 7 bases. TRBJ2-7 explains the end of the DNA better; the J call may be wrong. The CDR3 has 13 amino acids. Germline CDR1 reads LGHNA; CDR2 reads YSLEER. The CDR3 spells CASSSGQHYEQYF. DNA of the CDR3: TGCGCCAGCAGCTCGGGACAGCACTACGAGCAGTACTTC.

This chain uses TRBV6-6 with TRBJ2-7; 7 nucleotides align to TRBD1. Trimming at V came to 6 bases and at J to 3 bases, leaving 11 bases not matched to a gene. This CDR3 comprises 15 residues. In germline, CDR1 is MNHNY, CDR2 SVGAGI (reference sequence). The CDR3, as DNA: TGTGCCAGCAGAAGACAGACAGGGTCCGTCTACGAGCAGTACTTC. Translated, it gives CASRRQTGSVYEQYF.

For the CDR3, the DNA is TGTGCCAGCAGCTTAGCCTTAGCGGGGGGCAGAAACGAGCAGTACTTC. This gives the protein CASSLALAGGRNEQYF. The chain carries TRBV11-2 and TRBJ2-7, with 10 bases that match TRBD2. Trimming at V came to 1 base and at J to 5 bases, leaving 8 bases not matched to a gene. The CDR3 loop spans 16 amino acids. Germline V CDR1 and CDR2: SGHAT, FQNNGV.

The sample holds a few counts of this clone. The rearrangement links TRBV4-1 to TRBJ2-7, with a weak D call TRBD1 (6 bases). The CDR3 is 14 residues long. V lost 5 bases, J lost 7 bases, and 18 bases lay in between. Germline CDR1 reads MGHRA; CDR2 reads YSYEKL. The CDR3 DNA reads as TGCGCCAGCAGCGGCCGGGACCAGGGGTGGGAGCAGTACTTC. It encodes CASSGRDQGWEQYF.

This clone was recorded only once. The CDR3 nucleotides are TGCAGTGCGGGGACTACGGATACGCAGTATTTT. Protein: CSAGTTDTQYF. V gene TRBV20-1 combines with J gene TRBJ2-3; TRBD2 matches 7 bases. V was clipped by 6 bases and J by 6 bases; unmatched bases: 3. The CDR3 is made up of 11 amino acids. Germline V gives CDR1 DFQATT, CDR2 SNEGSKA (reference sequence).

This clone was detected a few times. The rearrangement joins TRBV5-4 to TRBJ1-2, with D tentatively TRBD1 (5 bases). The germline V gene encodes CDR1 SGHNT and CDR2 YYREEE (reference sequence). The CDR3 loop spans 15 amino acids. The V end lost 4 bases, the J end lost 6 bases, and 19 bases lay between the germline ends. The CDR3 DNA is TGTGCCAGCAGCCAACCGGTTAGGCAGGGCGATGGCTACACCTTC. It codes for CASSQPVRQGDGYTF.

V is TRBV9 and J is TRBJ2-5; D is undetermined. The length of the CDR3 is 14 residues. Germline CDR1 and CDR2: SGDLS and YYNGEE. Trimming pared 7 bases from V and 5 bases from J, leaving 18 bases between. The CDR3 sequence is CASGPHSRPETQYF. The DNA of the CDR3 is TGTGCCAGCGGCCCACACAGCCGTCCGGAGACCCAGTACTTC.

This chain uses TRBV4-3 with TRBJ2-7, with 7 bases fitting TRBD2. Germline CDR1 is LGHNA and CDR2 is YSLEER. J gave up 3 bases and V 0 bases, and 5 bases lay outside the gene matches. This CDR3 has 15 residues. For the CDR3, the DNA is TGCGCCAGCAGCCAAGATGTAGGGAGGGACTACGAGCAGTACTTC. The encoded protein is CASSQDVGRDYEQYF.

CDR3 sequence (DNA): TGTGCTTCCGCTAGCGGCACAGATACGCAGTATTTT. Encoded protein: CASASGTDTQYF. The chain employs TRBV7-9 and TRBJ2-3; tentatively, D is TRBD2 (6 bases). Germline CDR1 SEHNR, CDR2 FQNEAQ (reference sequence). The CDR3 covers 12 residues.

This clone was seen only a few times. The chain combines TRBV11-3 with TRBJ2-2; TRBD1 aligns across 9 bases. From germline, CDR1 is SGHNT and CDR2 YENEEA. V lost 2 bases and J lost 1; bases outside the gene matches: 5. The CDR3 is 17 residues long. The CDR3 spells CASSLTDRGRNTGELFF. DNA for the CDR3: TGTGCCAGCAGCTTAACGGACAGGGGCAGGAACACCGGGGAGCTGTTTTTT.

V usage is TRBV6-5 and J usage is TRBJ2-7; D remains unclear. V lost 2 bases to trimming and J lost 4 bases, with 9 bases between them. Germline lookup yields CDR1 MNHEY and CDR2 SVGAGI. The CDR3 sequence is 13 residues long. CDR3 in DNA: TGTGCCAGCAGTTACGAGGCTGGGTACGAGCAGTACTTC. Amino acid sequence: CASSYEAGYEQYF.

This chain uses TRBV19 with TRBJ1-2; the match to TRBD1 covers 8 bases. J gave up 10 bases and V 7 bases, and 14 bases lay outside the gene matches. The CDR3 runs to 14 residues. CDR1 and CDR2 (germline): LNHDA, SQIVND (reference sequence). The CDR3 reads CASTGTGGFRDYTF. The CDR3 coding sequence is TGTGCCAGTACGGGGACAGGTGGCTTTCGTGACTACACCTTC.

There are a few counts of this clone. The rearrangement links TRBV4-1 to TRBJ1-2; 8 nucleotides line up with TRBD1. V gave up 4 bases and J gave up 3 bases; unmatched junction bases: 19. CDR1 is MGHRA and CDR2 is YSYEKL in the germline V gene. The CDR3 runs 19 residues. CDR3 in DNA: TGCGCCAGCAGCCCTTTATTTCCGGAGGCAGGGGGCAGACACTATGGCTACACCTTC. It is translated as CASSPLFPEAGGRHYGYTF.

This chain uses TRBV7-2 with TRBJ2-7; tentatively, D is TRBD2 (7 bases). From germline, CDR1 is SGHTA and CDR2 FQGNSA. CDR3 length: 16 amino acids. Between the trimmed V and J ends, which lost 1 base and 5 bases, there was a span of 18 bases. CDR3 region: CASSLVLAGAGDEQYF. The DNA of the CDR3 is TGTGCCAGCAGCTTAGTGTTAGCGGGTGCAGGGGACGAGCAGTACTTC.

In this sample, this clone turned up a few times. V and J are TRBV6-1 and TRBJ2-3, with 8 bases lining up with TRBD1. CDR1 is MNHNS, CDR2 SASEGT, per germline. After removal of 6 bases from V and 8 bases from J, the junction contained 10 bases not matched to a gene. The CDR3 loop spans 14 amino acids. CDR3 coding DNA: TGTGCCAGCAGCCGGACAGGGAGCCGAGCTACGCAGTATTTT. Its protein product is CASSRTGSRATQYF.

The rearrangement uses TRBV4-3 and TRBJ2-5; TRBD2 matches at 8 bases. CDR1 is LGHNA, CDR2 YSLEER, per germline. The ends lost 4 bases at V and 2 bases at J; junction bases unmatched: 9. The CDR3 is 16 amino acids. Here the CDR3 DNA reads TGCGCCAGCAGCCGACTGGCGGGAGGCCTTCAAGAGACCCAGTACTTC. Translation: CASSRLAGGLQETQYF.

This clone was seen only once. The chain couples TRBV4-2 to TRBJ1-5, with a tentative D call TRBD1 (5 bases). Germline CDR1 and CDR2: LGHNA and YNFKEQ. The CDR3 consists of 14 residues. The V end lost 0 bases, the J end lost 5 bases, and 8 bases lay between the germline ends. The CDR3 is CASSQDKGDQPQHF. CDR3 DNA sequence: TGTGCCAGCAGCCAAGATAAAGGGGATCAGCCCCAGCATTTT.

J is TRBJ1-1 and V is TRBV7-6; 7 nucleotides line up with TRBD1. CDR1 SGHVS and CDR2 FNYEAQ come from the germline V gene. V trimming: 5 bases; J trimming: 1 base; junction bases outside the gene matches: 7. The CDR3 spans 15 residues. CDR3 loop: CASSPTGNQNTEAFF. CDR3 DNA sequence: TGTGCCAGCAGCCCGACAGGGAATCAGAACACTGAAGCTTTCTTT.

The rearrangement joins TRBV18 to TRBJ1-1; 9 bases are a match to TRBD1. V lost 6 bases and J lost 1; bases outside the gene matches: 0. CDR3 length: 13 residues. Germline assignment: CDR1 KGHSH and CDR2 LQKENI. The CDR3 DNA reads TGTGCCAGCTCGGGACAGGGGAACACTGAAGCTTTCTTT. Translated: CASSGQGNTEAFF.

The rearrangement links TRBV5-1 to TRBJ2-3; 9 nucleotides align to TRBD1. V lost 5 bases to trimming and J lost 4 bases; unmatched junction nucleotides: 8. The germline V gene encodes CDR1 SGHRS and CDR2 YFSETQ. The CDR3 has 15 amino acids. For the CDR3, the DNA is TGCGCCAGCAGGGGACAGGGAAATCGGCCAGATACGCAGTATTTT. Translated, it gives CASRGQGNRPDTQYF.

The CDR3 DNA reads TGCAGCGTTGTGAGGAACTCCTACAATGAGCAGTTCTTC. Its translation is CSVVRNSYNEQFF. The rearrangement joins TRBV29-1 to TRBJ2-1; D uncertain. The V and J ends lost 4 bases and 0 bases respectively, with 7 bases between them. The CDR3 consists of 13 residues. CDR1 is SQVTM, CDR2 ANQGSEA, per germline.